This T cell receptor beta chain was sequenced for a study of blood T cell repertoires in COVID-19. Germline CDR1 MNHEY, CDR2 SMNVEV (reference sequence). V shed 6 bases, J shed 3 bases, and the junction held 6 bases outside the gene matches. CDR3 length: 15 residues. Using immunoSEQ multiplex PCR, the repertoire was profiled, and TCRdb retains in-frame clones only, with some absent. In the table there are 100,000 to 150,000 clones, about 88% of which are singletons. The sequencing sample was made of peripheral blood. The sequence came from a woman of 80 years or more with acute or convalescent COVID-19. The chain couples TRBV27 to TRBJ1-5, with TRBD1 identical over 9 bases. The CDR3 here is CASRTGQGNNQPQHF. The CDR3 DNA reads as TGTGCCAGCAGGACGGGACAGGGTAACAATCAGCCCCAGCATTTT.